The 27 T cell receptor beta chains reported below all come from one sample, sequenced in a study of blood T cells in healthy people across ages. PCR was performed a second time for about 6 to 12 cycles using a sample-barcoded 5' primer and a J-beta primer mix. TCRdb recomputed calls from the 5' RACE reads with MiXCR, one row per CDR3 protein. The table has over a million distinct CDR3 sequences, approximately 42% seen once. Material: blood. These receptors originate from a woman under 30 in good health.

This clonotype was seen once. Compared with germline, one end of the junction differs, possibly owing to a read error. The J gene is TRBJ2-6, the V gene TRBV4-1; maybe TRBD1 (5 bases). The CDR3 is 14 residues long. Germline V gene data show CDR1 as MGHRA and CDR2 as YSYEKL. CDR3 sequence reads: CASSLRSGANVPTF. As DNA, the CDR3 is TGCGCCAGCAGTTTGAGGTCTGGGGCCAACGTCCCGACTTTC.

V is TRBV6-1 and J is TRBJ1-1; 7 nucleotides line up with TRBD1. The junction had 8 bases not matched to a gene; V was cut back by 3 bases and J by 4 bases. This CDR3 region has 15 residues. The germline V gene encodes CDR1 MNHNS and CDR2 SASEGT. The CDR3 coding sequence is TGTGCCAGCAGTGACCTACACTCAGGGGGCACTGAAGCTTTCTTT. Its protein is CASSDLHSGGTEAFF.

The gene calls are TRBV7-2 and TRBJ2-3; 9 positions agree with TRBD2. The CDR3 contains 14 residues. CDR1 is SGHTA, CDR2 FQGNSA, per germline. J lost 5 bases, V lost 6 bases, and 6 bases had no gene match. The CDR3 nucleotides are TGTGCCAGCAGTGGTAGCGGGAGCGGAGATACGCAGTATTTT. Amino acid sequence: CASSGSGSGDTQYF.

V gene TRBV15 combines with J gene TRBJ2-1; 11 bases align to TRBD2. Germline V gene lookup returns CDR1 LNHNV and CDR2 YYDKDF (reference sequence). The junction had 7 bases not matched to a gene; V was cut back by 3 bases and J by 0 bases. The CDR3 has 18 residues. CDR3 coding DNA: TGTGCCACCAGCAGGAAAACTAGCGGGGGCAGCTCCTACAATGAGCAGTTCTTC. It codes for CATSRKTSGGSSYNEQFF.

V gene TRBV24-1 combines with J gene TRBJ2-1, with a tentative D call TRBD1 (6 bases). CDR1 and CDR2 from the germline V gene are KGHDR and SFDVKD. This CDR3 is built from 18 residues. V was clipped by 4 bases and J by 0 bases, with 18 bases between them. CDR3 loop: CATSDSTSGVSSYNEQFF. Here the CDR3 DNA reads TGTGCCACCAGTGACTCCACGTCAGGGGTTAGCTCCTACAATGAGCAGTTCTTC.

The genes are TRBV21-1 and TRBJ2-2; the table calls TRBD1, which could not be checked here. TRBV21-1 is described as a pseudogene. This CDR3 region has 14 residues. As DNA, the CDR3 is TGTGCCAGCAGCAAAAGTGGGGCCACCGGGGAGCTGTTTTTT. This encodes CASSKSGATGELFF.

The chain has TRBV7-9 and TRBJ1-6, with 7 bases lining up with TRBD1. Germline trimming cut 5 bases from V and 10 bases from J; bases unmatched to any gene: 11. The CDR3 sequence is 15 residues long. The germline gives CDR1 SEHNR, CDR2 FQNEAQ (reference sequence). The CDR3 protein is CASSPPTGFNSPLHF. CDR3 nucleotide sequence: TGTGCCAGCAGCCCCCCGACAGGGTTCAACTCACCCCTCCACTTT.

This clonotype has more than one count but fewer than ten. The chain carries TRBV6-5 and TRBJ2-5, with D possibly TRBD1 on 5 matching bases. This CDR3 has 16 amino acids. Germline V gene sequence: CDR1 MNHEY, CDR2 SVGAGI. Trimming cost V 0 bases and J 1 base, with 12 bases left between them. CDR3 in amino acids: CASSYSGRVSQETQYF. The CDR3 DNA sequence: TGTGCCAGCAGTTACTCCGGCAGGGTCAGCCAAGAGACCCAGTACTTC.

The chain has TRBV3-1 and TRBJ2-1; 11 bases align to TRBD2. From germline, CDR1 is LGHDT and CDR2 YNNKEL (reference sequence). The V segment lost 7 bases and the J segment 8 bases; nucleotides outside the gene matches: 4. This CDR3 spans 13 amino acids. CDR3 nucleotide sequence: TGTGCCAGCAAACTAGCGGGAGACGATGAGCAGTTCTTC. Translating gives CASKLAGDDEQFF.

The V and J genes are TRBV4-2 and TRBJ2-3; TRBD2 aligns across 11 bases. Trimming removed 6 bases from V and 3 bases from J; junction bases left unmatched: 14. This CDR3 comprises 18 residues. Germline CDR1 LGHNA, CDR2 YNFKEQ. CDR3 coding DNA: TGTGCCAGCAGTAGGCGTAGCGGGGGGGCCGACGGGACAGATACGCAGTATTTT. Translating it yields CASSRRSGGADGTDTQYF.

This clonotype was detected ten times or more. This chain joins TRBV4-1 and TRBJ2-7, with D tentatively TRBD2 (5 bases). From germline, CDR1 is MGHRA and CDR2 YSYEKL. The CDR3 has 15 residues. V lost 5 bases and J 2 bases, leaving 16 bases between the germline ends. This CDR3 is CASSLTTSVAYEQYF. The CDR3 region has the DNA TGCGCCAGCAGCTTGACCACTAGTGTGGCCTACGAGCAGTACTTC.

The V and J genes are TRBV10-3 and TRBJ2-1; the match to TRBD1 covers 9 bases. V lost 8 bases, J lost 5 bases, and 4 bases stayed unmatched. This CDR3 has 13 amino acids. Looked up from germline, CDR1 is ENHRY and CDR2 is SYGVKD. The CDR3 sequence: CAIGDRVDNEQFF. In DNA form, the CDR3 reads TGTGCCATCGGGGACAGGGTCGACAATGAGCAGTTCTTC.

CDR3 sequence reads: CASSPRHQDIIQPQHF. The CDR3 DNA is TGCGCCAGCAGCCCGAGACACCAGGACATCATTCAGCCCCAGCATTTT. The chain couples TRBV4-1 to TRBJ1-5; D may be TRBD1 (5 bases). The germline gives CDR1 MGHRA, CDR2 YSYEKL. Trimming took 4 bases from V and 6 from J, leaving 19 bases between them. CDR3 length: 16 residues.

This clonotype was found a few times. The CDR3 coding sequence is TGTGCCAGCAGCTCCGGGGGCCTTCAGCCCCAGCATTTT. Encoded protein: CASSSGGLQPQHF. The genes are TRBV7-9 and TRBJ1-5, with a weak D call TRBD1 (6 bases). The germline V gene has CDR1 SEHNR and CDR2 FQNEAQ (reference sequence). With 4 bases removed from V and 6 bases from J, the gap between germline ends came to 10 bases. CDR3 length: 13 amino acids.

This sequence joins TRBV12-3 or TRBV12-4 and TRBJ2-7, with D maybe TRBD2 (6 bases). This CDR3 comprises 15 residues. V dropped 7 bases and J dropped 3 bases, with 19 bases sitting between them. The CDR3 sequence: CASTPGGANGYEQYF. CDR3 nucleotide sequence: TGTGCCAGCACCCCCGGGGGAGCGAATGGCTACGAGCAGTACTTC.

This clonotype was seen only once. V usage is TRBV6-6 and J usage is TRBJ1-1; no clear D. This CDR3 comprises 13 residues. Germline assignment: CDR1 MNHNY and CDR2 SVGAGI (reference sequence). Trimming shortened V by 7 bases and J by 6 bases, and 15 bases separated the two germline ends. CDR3 sequence (DNA): TGTGCCAGCAACCCATCTCCGTTAGCTGAAGCTTTCTTT. This sequence encodes CASNPSPLAEAFF.

The J gene is TRBJ2-1, the V gene TRBV12-3 or TRBV12-4; TRBD2 aligns across 9 bases. V lost 6 bases, J lost 7 bases, and 13 bases stayed unmatched. The CDR3 extends over 16 amino acids. The CDR3 reads CASSHRLAALINEQFF. As DNA, the CDR3 is TGTGCCAGCAGCCACAGACTAGCGGCCCTTATAAATGAGCAGTTCTTC.

The chain uses TRBV25-1 and TRBJ1-1; perhaps TRBD1 as D (5 bases). The CDR3 is 14 residues long. The ends were cut back, 2 bases at V and 7 bases at J, with 14 bases in the middle. Germline V gene sequence: CDR1 MGHDK, CDR2 SYGVNS. The CDR3 coding sequence is TGTGCCAGCAGTGAAATGCGTCAGGGAAGTGAAGCTTTCTTT. Protein sequence: CASSEMRQGSEAFF.

The CDR3 loop reads CSVDGLGKTQFF. In nucleotides, the CDR3 is TGCAGCGTTGACGGACTAGGAAAGACCCAGTTCTTC. The chain recombines TRBV29-1 with TRBJ2-1, with 7 positions matching TRBD2. Germline V gene sequence: CDR1 SQVTM, CDR2 ANQGSEA. The CDR3 is made up of 12 amino acids. Losses at the gene ends were 3 bases for V and 13 bases for J; bases not matched to a gene: 9.

Points on this clonotype: Its ends do not fully match the called genes, so a read error is possible. V gene TRBV11-2 combines with J gene TRBJ2-1; possible D gene TRBD1, 5 bases. The CDR3 is made up of 14 amino acids. In germline, CDR1 is SGHAT, CDR2 FQNNGV. Here the CDR3 reads CASSPGRAYDEQFF. For the CDR3, the DNA is TGTGCCAGCAGCCCCGGCAGGGCCTACGATGAGCAGTTCTTC.

The rearrangement uses TRBV6-1 and TRBJ1-2; D call uncertain. CDR3 length: 13 amino acids. CDR1 is MNHNS and CDR2 is SASEGT in the germline V gene. Trimming left V 0 bases short and J 8 bases short, with 10 bases between. Written as DNA, the CDR3 is TGTGCCAGCAGTGAAGCCCCGGGAACAGGCTACACCTTC. This sequence encodes CASSEAPGTGYTF.

The chain combines TRBV20-1 with TRBJ1-5; D may be TRBD1 (5 bases). CDR1 is DFQATT, CDR2 SNEGSKA, per germline (reference sequence). V lost 5 bases, J lost 0 bases, and 17 bases lay in between. The CDR3 consists of 16 residues. This CDR3 is CSAHGTVLSSNQPQHF. For the CDR3, the DNA is TGCAGTGCTCACGGGACGGTGCTTTCTAGCAATCAGCCCCAGCATTTT.

The chain combines TRBV11-2 with TRBJ2-1; 8 bases fit TRBD2. V lost 5 bases, J lost 9 bases, and 15 bases stayed unmatched. The CDR3 contains 16 residues. The germline CDR1 and CDR2 sequences are SGHAT and FQNNGV. CDR3 protein: CASSKQPPGLGGEQFF. CDR3 nucleotides: TGTGCCAGCAGCAAACAACCCCCGGGACTAGGGGGTGAGCAGTTCTTC.

This clonotype was counted between two and nine times. J is TRBJ1-1 and V is TRBV7-8, with TRBD1 as a possible D gene (5 bases). V was shortened by 5 bases and J by 0 bases, with 13 bases between the two germline ends. This CDR3 is built from 15 residues. Germline CDR1 is SGHVS and CDR2 is FQNEAQ. The CDR3 sequence: CASSHRTTVNTEAFF. In nucleotides, the CDR3 is TGTGCCAGCAGCCACAGGACAACTGTGAACACTGAAGCTTTCTTT. The variable domain in full, completed from reference TRBV7-8 and TRBJ1-1, reads GAGVSQSPRYKVAKRGQDVALRCDPISGHVSLFWYQQALGQGPEFLTYFQNEAQLDKSGLPSDRFFAERPEGSVSTLKIQRTQQEDSAVYLCASSHRTTVNTEAFFGQGTRLTVV.

This clonotype came up a few times. The chain recombines TRBV10-1 with TRBJ1-2; TRBD1 agrees at 7 bases. The CDR3 spans 14 residues. Looked up from germline, CDR1 is WNHNN and CDR2 is SYGVQD (reference sequence). V dropped 4 bases and J dropped 2; count of bases not matched to a gene: 4. The CDR3 reads CASSAGGHNYGYTF. The CDR3 bases are TGCGCCAGCAGTGCAGGGGGGCACAACTATGGCTACACCTTC.

This clonotype was found a few times. The chain uses TRBV4-1 and TRBJ2-1; D possibly corresponds to TRBD1 (5 bases). This CDR3 spans 16 amino acids. The germline CDR1 and CDR2 sequences are MGHRA and YSYEKL. With 5 bases removed from V and 8 bases from J, the gap between germline ends came to 22 bases. CDR3 loop: CASSSGPLTGVDEQFF. The CDR3 coding sequence is TGCGCCAGCAGCTCAGGACCCCTAACAGGCGTCGATGAGCAGTTCTTC.

V gene TRBV18 combines with J gene TRBJ2-7; perhaps TRBD1 as D (5 bases). V was shortened by 1 base and J by 0 bases, with 13 bases between the two germline ends. The CDR3 sequence is 16 residues long. In germline, CDR1 is KGHSH, CDR2 LQKENI. The CDR3: CASSPLNRQSSYEQYF. The CDR3 DNA reads as TGTGCCAGCTCACCACTAAACAGGCAAAGCTCCTACGAGCAGTACTTC.